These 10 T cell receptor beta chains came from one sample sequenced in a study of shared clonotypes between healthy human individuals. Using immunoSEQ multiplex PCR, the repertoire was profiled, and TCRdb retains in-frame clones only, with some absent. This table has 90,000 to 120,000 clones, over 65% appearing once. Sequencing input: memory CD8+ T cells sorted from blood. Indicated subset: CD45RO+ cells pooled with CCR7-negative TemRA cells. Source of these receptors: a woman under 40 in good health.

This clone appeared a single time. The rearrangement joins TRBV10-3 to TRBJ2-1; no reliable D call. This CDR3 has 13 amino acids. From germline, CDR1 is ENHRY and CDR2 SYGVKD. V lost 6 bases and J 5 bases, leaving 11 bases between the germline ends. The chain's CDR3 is CAISETGDNEQFF. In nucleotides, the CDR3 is TGTGCCATCAGCGAAACTGGGGACAATGAGCAGTTCTTC.

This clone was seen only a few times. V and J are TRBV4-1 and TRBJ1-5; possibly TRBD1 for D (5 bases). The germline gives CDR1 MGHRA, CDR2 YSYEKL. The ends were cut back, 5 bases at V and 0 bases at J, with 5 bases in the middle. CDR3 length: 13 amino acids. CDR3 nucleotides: TGCGCCAGCAGCGACAGTAGCAATCAGCCCCAGCATTTT. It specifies CASSDSSNQPQHF.

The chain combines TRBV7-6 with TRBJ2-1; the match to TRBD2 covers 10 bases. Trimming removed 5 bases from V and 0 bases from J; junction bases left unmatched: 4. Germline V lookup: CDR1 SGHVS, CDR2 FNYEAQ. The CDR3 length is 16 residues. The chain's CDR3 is CASSNSGRSSYNEQFF. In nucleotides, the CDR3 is TGTGCCAGCAGCAATAGCGGGAGGAGCTCCTACAATGAGCAGTTCTTC.

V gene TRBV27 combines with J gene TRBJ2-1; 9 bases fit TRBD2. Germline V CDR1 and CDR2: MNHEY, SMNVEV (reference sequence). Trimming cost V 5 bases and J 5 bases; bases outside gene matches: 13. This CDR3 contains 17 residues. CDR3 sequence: CASSPRPGTSPNNEQFF. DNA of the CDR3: TGTGCCAGCAGTCCTCGACCCGGGACTAGCCCCAACAATGAGCAGTTCTTC.

In DNA form, the CDR3 reads TGTGCCAGCACGCGGTGGAGGCTAGCGGGAGGGTCGAACACCGGGGAGCTGTTTTTT. The encoded protein is CASTRWRLAGGSNTGELFF. The chain employs TRBV27 and TRBJ2-2; 12 nucleotides align to TRBD2. Germline assignment: CDR1 MNHEY and CDR2 SMNVEV (reference sequence). CDR3 length: 19 residues. The J segment lost 0 bases and the V segment lost 7 bases, leaving 12 bases of the junction unmatched.

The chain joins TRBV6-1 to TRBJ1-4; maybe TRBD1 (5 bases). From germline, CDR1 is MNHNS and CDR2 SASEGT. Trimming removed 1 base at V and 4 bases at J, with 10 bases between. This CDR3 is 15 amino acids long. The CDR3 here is CASSEGVRGNEKLFF. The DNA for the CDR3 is TGTGCCAGCAGTGAAGGGGTTAGGGGTAATGAAAAACTGTTTTTT.

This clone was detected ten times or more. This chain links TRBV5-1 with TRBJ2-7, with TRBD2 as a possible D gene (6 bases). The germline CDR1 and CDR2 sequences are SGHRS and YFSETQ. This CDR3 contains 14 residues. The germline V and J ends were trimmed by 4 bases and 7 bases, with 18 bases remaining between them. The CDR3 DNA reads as TGCGCCAGCAGCCTGTGGGACTCCCGGGGGGAGCAGTACTTC. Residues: CASSLWDSRGEQYF.

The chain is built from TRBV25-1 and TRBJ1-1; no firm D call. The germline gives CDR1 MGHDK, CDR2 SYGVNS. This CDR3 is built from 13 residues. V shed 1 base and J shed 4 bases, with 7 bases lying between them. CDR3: CASSEWGATEAFF. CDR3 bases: TGTGCCAGCAGTGAATGGGGAGCCACTGAAGCTTTCTTT.

The CDR3 here is CASSPRVLGGQAYYGYTF. CDR3 nucleotide sequence: TGTGCCAGCAGCCCGCGAGTTTTAGGGGGACAGGCGTACTATGGCTACACCTTC. V is TRBV9 and J is TRBJ1-2; 8 bases align to TRBD1. Germline CDR1 and CDR2: SGDLS and YYNGEE. Unmatched junction bases numbered 17, after V lost 4 bases and J lost 3 bases. The CDR3 totals 18 residues.

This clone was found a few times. The CDR3 reads CAWSVTGDYGYTF. For the CDR3, the DNA is TGTGCCTGGAGTGTTACAGGGGACTATGGCTACACCTTC. The chain recombines TRBV30 with TRBJ1-2; TRBD1 matches at 7 bases. After removal of 0 bases from V and 3 bases from J, the junction contained 1 base not matched to a gene. The CDR3 extends over 13 amino acids. The germline CDR1 and CDR2 sequences are GTSNPN and SVGIG (reference sequence).